The rows below give T cell receptor beta chains drawn from one sample of a study of shared clonotypes between healthy human individuals. Data came from immunoSEQ multiplex PCR; TCRdb stores just in-frame clones and leaves some out. The data hold 560,000 or so clones, with 96% observed a single time. The specimen sequenced was naive CD8+ T cells sorted from blood. Receptors originate from a woman aged 30 to 39 in good health. Each CDR3 is given with its conserved first and last residue. D genes are given only for firm matches. Size tells how often a clone was seen (once, few, many) or the class of an expanded clone, and some rows leave it out.

v_gene	abundance	d_gene	j_gene	CDR3nt	CDR3aa
TRBV6-1	.	.	TRBJ1-2	TGTGCCAGCAGTGGTAGCCCGACAGGAAACTATGGCTACACCTTC	CASSGSPTGNYGYTF
TRBV19	.	.	TRBJ1-2	TGTGCCACCAGGGATGGCTATGGCTACACCTTC	CATRDGYGYTF
TRBV9	.	.	TRBJ2-2	TGTGCCAGCAGCGTGCCCGTTAGCGGGGAGCTGTTTTTT	CASSVPVSGELFF
TRBV27	.	TRBD2	TRBJ2-7	TGTGCCAGCAGTTTATACGGGACTAGCGGGAGTTACGAGCAGTACTTC	CASSLYGTSGSYEQYF
TRBV11-2	once	TRBD2	TRBJ2-5	TGTGCCAGCAGCCTGGGGGGTAGCGGGGCGCCCGGGACCCAGTACTTC	CASSLGGSGAPGTQYF
TRBV29-1	.	.	TRBJ2-5	TGCAGCGTTGAGGGGGGGGACATCGCCAAGGGGATTCAAGAGACCCAGTACTTC	CSVEGGDIAKGIQETQYF
TRBV28	.	TRBD2	TRBJ2-1	TGTGCCAGCAGCTATAGAGGGACTAGGATTAATGAGCAGTTCTTC	CASSYRGTRINEQFF
TRBV5-6	.	TRBD1	TRBJ2-3	TGTGCCAGCAGCATCGCAGGGGGCTCGATGGGAGGAGATACGCAGTATTTT	CASSIAGGSMGGDTQYF
TRBV11-2	.	.	TRBJ2-7	TGTGCCAGCAGCTGGCAGGGACTCCACGAGCAGTACTTC	CASSWQGLHEQYF
TRBV6-5	.	.	TRBJ1-1	TGTGCCAGCAGTTACGGAAAGGCTGACACTGAAGCTTTCTTT	CASSYGKADTEAFF
TRBV7-9	.	.	TRBJ1-5	TGTGCCAGCAGCTTAGGGGGTACTCAGCCCCAGCATTTT	CASSLGGTQPQHF
TRBV2	.	TRBD1	TRBJ1-2	TGTGCCAGCAGTGACGTTGTTACAGGGGGAGGGAACGGCTACACCTTC	CASSDVVTGGGNGYTF
TRBV4-1	.	TRBD2	TRBJ2-1	TGCGCCAGCAGCCAGATGGCGGCCCCGGGACTAGCGGGAGAGGATGAGCAGTTCTTC	CASSQMAAPGLAGEDEQFF
TRBV6-5	.	.	TRBJ2-7	TGTGCCAGCAGTTACTCAGGGGATTCCTACGAGCAGTACTTC	CASSYSGDSYEQYF
TRBV4-1	.	.	TRBJ2-3	TGCGCCAGCAGCCAAGATTGGGCGGGATGGGATACGCAGTATTTT	CASSQDWAGWDTQYF
TRBV9	once	TRBD2	TRBJ2-7	TGTGCCAGCAGCCTAACTAGCGGCAGCTCCTACGAGCAGTACTTC	CASSLTSGSSYEQYF
TRBV7-3	.	TRBD2	TRBJ2-1	TGTGCCAGCAGCTTAACTAGGGCTAGCGGATACAATGAGCAGTTCTTC	CASSLTRASGYNEQFF
TRBV27	.	.	TRBJ1-1	TGTGCCAGCAGTTTATATGTGTACACTGAAGCTTTCTTT	CASSLYVYTEAFF
TRBV4-1	.	.	TRBJ1-1	TGCGCCAGCAGCCAAGATCATATCCCCAGGGCCACTGAAGCTTTCTTT	CASSQDHIPRATEAFF
TRBV2	.	.	TRBJ2-1	TGTGCCAGCAGGCGGACTATGGACTACAATGAGCAGTTCTTC	CASRRTMDYNEQFF
TRBV7-8	.	TRBD2	TRBJ2-1	TGTGCCAGCAGCTTTCCTCTGGCGGGAGGGCCCTCGAATGAGCAGTTCTTC	CASSFPLAGGPSNEQFF
TRBV2	.	TRBD1	TRBJ2-1	TGTGCCAGCGACAGGGGGTCCTACAATGAGCAGTTCTTC	CASDRGSYNEQFF
TRBV9	.	.	TRBJ1-3	TGTGCCAGCTCCCAGGGATCTGGAAACACCATATATTTT	CASSQGSGNTIYF
TRBV5-5	.	.	TRBJ2-7	TGTGCCAGCAGCTTGGTTTCTACCTTGAACTACGAGCAGTACTTC	CASSLVSTLNYEQYF
TRBV2	.	.	TRBJ1-5	TGTGCCAGCAGTTCTAGCTGGGGGGCGAATCAGCCCCAGCATTTT	CASSSSWGANQPQHF
TRBV27	.	TRBD2	TRBJ2-1	TGTGCCAGCACTAGCGGACTTTACAATGAGCAGTTCTTC	CASTSGLYNEQFF
TRBV14	.	TRBD1	TRBJ2-1	TGTGCCAGCAGCCACGGGACAGGGAGGTATGAGCAGTTCTTC	CASSHGTGRYEQFF
TRBV4-1	.	.	TRBJ2-3	TGCGCCAGCAGCCAAGATCTTGGGCAGGATACGCAGTATTTT	CASSQDLGQDTQYF
TRBV7-9	.	TRBD2	TRBJ2-2	TGTGCCAGCATACCCAGGGTGACTAGCGGTGCGCGGGGGACCGGGGAGCTGTTTTTT	CASIPRVTSGARGTGELFF
TRBV27	.	TRBD1	TRBJ1-5	TGTGCCAGCAGCAAGACAGGGTATAGCAATCAGCCCCAGCATTTT	CASSKTGYSNQPQHF
TRBV7-8	.	.	TRBJ1-2	TGTGCCAGCAGCTTAGCGAACAGGGCCGGTGGCTACACCTTC	CASSLANRAGGYTF
TRBV27	once	TRBD1	TRBJ2-7	TGTGCCAGCAGTTTACACAGGGGCAACGAGCAGTACTTC	CASSLHRGNEQYF
TRBV5-4	.	.	TRBJ2-3	TGTGCCAGCAGCTACGTTCGCGCAGATACGCAGTATTTT	CASSYVRADTQYF
TRBV27	.	TRBD1	TRBJ1-4	TGTGCCAGCAGTCCAACTTCGACAGGGCCAAGAGAAAAACTGTTTTTT	CASSPTSTGPREKLFF
TRBV10-3	.	.	TRBJ2-7	TGTGCCATCAGTGAGTCCAGGGGTACCTACGAGCAGTACTTC	CAISESRGTYEQYF
TRBV9	.	.	TRBJ2-2	TGTGCCAGCAGCCCACCCCCCCTAGGGACGGACACCGGGGAGCTGTTTTTT	CASSPPPLGTDTGELFF
TRBV6-1	.	.	TRBJ2-3	TGTGCCAGCAGTGACGCGCCATCCCGGGAGGATACGCAGTATTTT	CASSDAPSREDTQYF
TRBV28	.	TRBD1	TRBJ1-5	TGTGCCATCGGGACAGACCTTAGCAATCAGCCCCAGCATTTT	CAIGTDLSNQPQHF
TRBV28	.	TRBD1	TRBJ1-5	TGTGCCAGCAGCTACCTCCTAGGGACAGACTTAGGGAGATTTGATTTT	CASSYLLGTDLGRFDF
TRBV28	once	TRBD2	TRBJ2-1	TGTGCCAGCAGCCAACCCTGGCGGGAGAGCTACAATGAGCAGTTCTTC	CASSQPWRESYNEQFF
TRBV27	.	.	TRBJ2-7	TGTGCCAGCAGTACACGGACTAACAGTCACGAGCAGTACTTC	CASSTRTNSHEQYF
TRBV19	.	.	TRBJ1-2	TGTGCCAGTAGTATGGTTCCGCAGACACTCTATGGCTACACCTTC	CASSMVPQTLYGYTF
TRBV19	.	.	TRBJ1-1	TGTGCCAGCCGGAGGGTTGAGAACACTGAAGCTTTCTTT	CASRRVENTEAFF
TRBV28	.	TRBD2	TRBJ2-2	TGTGCCAGCAGTTCCTTTCTAGCGGGGGGTGTCGCGAACACCGGGGAGCTGTTTTTT	CASSSFLAGGVANTGELFF
TRBV27	.	.	TRBJ1-2	TGTGCCAGCAGTTTTATAGGGGACGGGTATGGCTACACCTTC	CASSFIGDGYGYTF
TRBV4-1	.	TRBD1	TRBJ2-7	TGCGCCAGCAGCCAGACCCCTCCCGGGACAGAAGGGTACGAGCAGTACTTC	CASSQTPPGTEGYEQYF
TRBV7-9	.	.	TRBJ2-7	TGTGCCAGCAGCCAGGACGGGAGAGAGGATCCCTACGAGCAGTACTTC	CASSQDGREDPYEQYF
TRBV10-1	.	.	TRBJ1-1	TGCGCCAGCAGTGAGTCGGGGGGAGCTGAAGCTTTCTTT	CASSESGGAEAFF
TRBV5-1	.	.	TRBJ1-1	TGCGCCAGCAGCGACGACATAACGGGGACTGAAGCTTTCTTT	CASSDDITGTEAFF
TRBV27	.	.	TRBJ2-1	TGTGCCAGCAGTTTATTCGGGACACCTAACAATGAGCAGTTCTTC	CASSLFGTPNNEQFF
TRBV7-3	.	.	TRBJ1-2	TGTGCCAGCAGCTTAAAGGGGGGCTATGGCTACACCTTC	CASSLKGGYGYTF
TRBV13	once	TRBD2	TRBJ2-5	TGTGCCAGCAGCCCTAAAGCGGGAGCGACCCAAGAGACCCAGTACTTC	CASSPKAGATQETQYF
TRBV5-4	.	.	TRBJ1-3	TGTGCCAGCAGCTTCGACAGGGGAAACACCATATATTTT	CASSFDRGNTIYF
TRBV6-5	.	.	TRBJ1-5	TGTGCCAGCAGTTACTCGGTCAATCAGCCCCAGCATTTT	CASSYSVNQPQHF
TRBV5-4	.	TRBD1	TRBJ1-2	TGTGCCAGCATCGCACAGGGGTCCCCTAACTATGGCTACACCTTC	CASIAQGSPNYGYTF
TRBV6-5	.	.	TRBJ2-1	TGTGCCAGCAGTTATTCCCTAGGGACAAGGTACAATGAGCAGTTCTTC	CASSYSLGTRYNEQFF
TRBV9	once	.	TRBJ2-2	TGTGCCAGCAGCGTACGAGGGCTAAGAGGGGACACCGGGGAGCTGTTTTTT	CASSVRGLRGDTGELFF